A single sample is the source of the 26 T cell receptor beta chains below, sequenced in a study of blood T cell repertoires in COVID-19. Profiled with immunoSEQ multiplex PCR; TCRdb holds only in-frame clones, not every one. The sample holds hundreds of thousands of clones, approximately 90% seen once. Sequenced: PBMCs or T cells enriched from blood (not recorded which). The receptors here all came from a man aged 50 or older who had been exposed to COVID-19.

V usage is TRBV6-6 and J usage is TRBJ1-1, with 8 bases matching TRBD1. From germline, CDR1 is MNHNY and CDR2 SVGAGI (reference sequence). The CDR3 runs 15 residues. Trimming cost V 5 bases and J 1 base; bases outside gene matches: 6. The CDR3 DNA follows: TGTGCCAGCAGTGATCCGGGACAGGAGAACACTGAAGCTTTCTTT. Translation gives CASSDPGQENTEAFF.

This clone was detected only once. V usage is TRBV5-8 and J usage is TRBJ2-1; TRBD1 matches 9 bases. V was pared by 5 bases and J by 7 bases, with 7 bases of the junction left unmatched. CDR1 and CDR2 from the germline V gene are SGHTS and YDEGEE. The CDR3 runs 14 residues. CDR3 sequence: CASRTGGASNEQFF. The CDR3 DNA is TGTGCCAGCAGAACAGGGGGCGCAAGTAATGAGCAGTTCTTC.

V is TRBV7-2 and J is TRBJ2-3; TRBD2 matches at 9 bases. The V segment lost 5 bases and the J segment 5 bases; nucleotides outside the gene matches: 5. The CDR3 runs to 14 residues. CDR1 SGHTA and CDR2 FQGNSA come from the germline V gene. The CDR3 region is CASSASSGGDTQYF. As DNA, the CDR3 is TGTGCCAGCAGCGCGAGTAGCGGGGGAGATACGCAGTATTTT. The entire variable domain, with the rest obtained from reference TRBV7-2 and TRBJ2-3, is as follows: GAGVSQSPSNKVTEKGKDVELRCDPISGHTALYWYRQSLGQGLEFLIYFQGNSAPDKSGLPSDRFSAERTGGSVSTLTIQRTQQEDSAVYLCASSASSGGDTQYFGPGTRLTVL.

The V and J genes are TRBV7-9 and TRBJ2-2; D may be TRBD2 (5 bases). The CDR3 has 15 amino acids. V lost 4 bases and J 8 bases, leaving 17 bases between the germline ends. Germline CDR1 SEHNR, CDR2 FQNEAQ (reference sequence). The CDR3 is CASSSALAFSGELFF. Written as DNA, the CDR3 is TGTGCCAGCAGCTCCGCTCTAGCTTTCTCTGGGGAGCTGTTTTTT.

CDR3 protein: CASSQDRRRGAGGFTDTQYF. In DNA form, the CDR3 reads TGTGCCAGCAGCCAAGATCGGAGGCGGGGTGCGGGAGGTTTCACAGATACGCAGTATTTT. The chain recombines TRBV3-1 (or the pseudogene TRBV3-2) with TRBJ2-3; TRBD2 aligns across 8 bases. This CDR3 is 20 amino acids long. V gave up 0 bases and J gave up 2 bases; unmatched junction bases: 16. Germline V gives CDR1 LGHDT, CDR2 YNNKEL (reference sequence).

This sequence joins TRBV6-5 and TRBJ2-7; 7 positions agree with TRBD2. The J segment lost 4 bases and the V segment lost 7 bases, leaving 7 bases of the junction unmatched. The CDR3 is 13 amino acids. Germline values: CDR1 MNHEY, CDR2 SVGAGI. The CDR3 spells CASKRGDLYEQYF. CDR3 in DNA: TGTGCCAGCAAACGGGGGGATTTGTACGAGCAGTACTTC.

The chain recombines TRBV24-1 with TRBJ2-5; 7 nucleotides match TRBD1. Looked up from germline, CDR1 is KGHDR and CDR2 is SFDVKD. The CDR3 extends over 14 amino acids. The ends lost 4 bases at V and 5 bases at J; junction bases unmatched: 6. CDR3 sequence reads: CATSDLGTAETQYF. The CDR3 DNA follows: TGTGCCACCAGTGACCTGGGGACAGCGGAGACCCAGTACTTC.

The V gene is TRBV11-2, the J gene TRBJ2-3; tentative D call: TRBD1 (6 bases). Germline V gene lookup returns CDR1 SGHAT and CDR2 FQNNGV. The CDR3 has 14 residues. The V gene lost 5 bases and the J gene lost 4 bases, with 13 bases spanning the gap. The CDR3 here is CASSQGPPADTQYF. The CDR3 nucleotides are TGTGCCAGCAGCCAGGGGCCCCCGGCAGATACGCAGTATTTT.

The chain uses TRBV3-1 (or the pseudogene TRBV3-2) and TRBJ2-1; D remains ambiguous. The V gene lost 2 bases and the J gene lost 0 bases, with 8 bases spanning the gap. CDR3 length: 15 amino acids. Germline values: CDR1 LGHDT, CDR2 YNNKEL (reference sequence). In nucleotides, the CDR3 is TGTGCCAGCAGCCAAACGCGGAACTCCTACAATGAGCAGTTCTTC. Protein sequence: CASSQTRNSYNEQFF.

V usage is TRBV30 and J usage is TRBJ1-3; D may be TRBD1 (5 bases). Germline CDR1 and CDR2: GTSNPN and SVGIG (reference sequence). The V gene lost 6 bases and the J gene lost 9 bases, with 21 bases spanning the gap. This CDR3 region has 14 residues. The CDR3 region is CACSGGTRGGTIYF. In DNA, the CDR3 is TGTGCCTGCAGCGGGGGAACTAGGGGCGGCACCATATATTTT.

This clone was seen once. This chain uses TRBV5-1 with TRBJ1-1, with D tentatively TRBD1 (6 bases). The CDR3 contains 14 residues. Germline V lookup: CDR1 SGHRS, CDR2 YFSETQ. The V end was cut by 4 bases, the J end by 6 bases, with 16 bases between. In DNA form, the CDR3 reads TGCGCCAGCAGCACTGGACAGCTCGGTCCTGAAGCTTTCTTT. It specifies CASSTGQLGPEAFF.

As for this clone: Other DNA sequences in the same sample also yield this CDR3. V is TRBV6-5 and J is TRBJ1-1, with D uncertain. This CDR3 contains 12 residues. The V and J ends lost 2 bases and 8 bases respectively, with 9 bases between them. Germline CDR1 MNHEY, CDR2 SVGAGI. As DNA, the CDR3 is TGTGCCAGCAGTTACCCGGGAAGGGAAGCTTTCTTT. This sequence encodes CASSYPGREAFF.

This rearrangement joins TRBV2 to TRBJ2-7, with 7 positions matching TRBD2. With V trimmed by 7 bases and J by 2 bases, 8 bases remained unmatched. This CDR3 region has 14 residues. Germline V gives CDR1 SNHLY, CDR2 FYNNEI. CDR3 nucleotides: TGTGCCAGCAACCCCCTGAGCGGGGCCTACGAGCAGTACTTC. Protein: CASNPLSGAYEQYF.

The chain employs TRBV6-4 and TRBJ2-7; perhaps TRBD2 as D (5 bases). V gave up 4 bases and J gave up 0 bases, with 10 bases separating them. This CDR3 has 14 amino acids. The germline V gene encodes CDR1 MRHNA and CDR2 SNTAGT. In nucleotides, the CDR3 is TGTGCCAGCAGTGCGGAGGAGAGCTCCTACGAGCAGTACTTC. This gives the protein CASSAEESSYEQYF.

This sequence joins TRBV19 and TRBJ2-5; D ambiguous. The CDR3 consists of 15 residues. Per the germline V gene, CDR1 is LNHDA and CDR2 is SQIVND (reference sequence). Deletions cut 5 bases from V and 5 bases from J, with 18 bases between. DNA for the CDR3: TGTGCCAGTAGTCCCCTCGCGTGGCTCAGGGAGACCCAGTACTTC. It yields the protein CASSPLAWLRETQYF.

The chain uses TRBV27 and TRBJ2-1, with a possible D match to TRBD2 (7 bases). V was pared by 6 bases and J by 5 bases, with 23 bases between. This CDR3 is built from 17 residues. Germline CDR1 reads MNHEY; CDR2 reads SMNVEV (reference sequence). CDR3 amino acids: CASSPHLTGGGHNEQFF. CDR3 DNA sequence: TGTGCCAGCAGCCCCCACCTCACCGGCGGGGGCCACAATGAGCAGTTCTTC.

The chain joins TRBV18 to TRBJ1-1, with 10 positions matching TRBD1. Trimming cost V 3 bases and J 8 bases; bases outside gene matches: 15. Germline V lookup: CDR1 KGHSH, CDR2 LQKENI. The CDR3 sequence is 17 residues long. The CDR3 DNA is TGTGCCAGCTCACCTCCTTCGACCGGGACAGGGGATCGAGAAGCTTTCTTT. It codes for CASSPPSTGTGDREAFF.

The chain carries TRBV10-3 and TRBJ1-1; perhaps TRBD1 as D (5 bases). The V gene lost 3 bases and the J gene lost 1 base, with 12 bases spanning the gap. Germline V lookup: CDR1 ENHRY, CDR2 SYGVKD. The CDR3 covers 15 residues. The CDR3 reads CAISDGQGWNTEAFF. CDR3 DNA sequence: TGTGCCATCAGTGACGGGCAGGGATGGAACACTGAAGCTTTCTTT.

The chain links TRBV2 to TRBJ1-5, with D possibly matching TRBD1 (5 bases). CDR1 SNHLY and CDR2 FYNNEI come from the germline V gene. The V end was cut by 3 bases, the J end by 5 bases, with 5 bases between. This CDR3 spans 12 amino acids. As DNA, the CDR3 is TGTGCCAGCAGTGACAGGGATCAGCCCCAGCATTTT. Its protein product is CASSDRDQPQHF.

The J gene is TRBJ1-2, the V gene TRBV28; D is ambiguous. This CDR3 spans 19 amino acids. Trimming pared 4 bases from V and 7 bases from J, leaving 31 bases between. Germline values: CDR1 MDHEN, CDR2 SYDVKM. This chain's CDR3 is CASSSPRGQVLNYFRGYTF. The CDR3 DNA is TGTGCCAGCAGTTCCCCTAGAGGGCAGGTGCTTAACTATTTTCGTGGCTACACCTTC.

The gene calls are TRBV3-1 (or the pseudogene TRBV3-2) and TRBJ1-6; 7 bases match TRBD1. The CDR3 covers 15 residues. V dropped 4 bases and J dropped 8; count of bases not matched to a gene: 8. Germline V gene lookup returns CDR1 LGHDT and CDR2 YNNKEL (reference sequence). CDR3 in DNA: TGTGCCAGCAGCCGCCCTGGCAGGGGGGATTCACCCCTCCACTTT. This codes for CASSRPGRGDSPLHF.

V and J are TRBV18 and TRBJ2-1; no definite D call. Germline CDR1 reads KGHSH; CDR2 reads LQKENI. This CDR3 has 15 amino acids. Trimming took 3 bases from V and 0 from J, leaving 9 bases between them. CDR3 sequence reads: CASSPSVSSYNEQFF. The CDR3 bases are TGTGCCAGCTCACCCAGCGTAAGCTCCTACAATGAGCAGTTCTTC.

This chain joins TRBV7-9 and TRBJ1-5; TRBD1 matches at 8 bases. CDR1 and CDR2 from the germline V gene are SEHNR and FQNEAQ (reference sequence). CDR3 length: 16 residues. Trimming removed 1 base from V and 5 bases from J; junction bases left unmatched: 7. The CDR3 protein is CASSLGTGRADQPQHF. In nucleotides, the CDR3 is TGTGCCAGCAGCTTAGGGACAGGGAGGGCTGATCAGCCCCAGCATTTT.

V usage is TRBV6-4 and J usage is TRBJ1-1, with D perhaps TRBD1 (6 bases). The CDR3 consists of 14 residues. With 6 bases removed from V and 1 base from J, the gap between germline ends came to 12 bases. The germline V gene encodes CDR1 MRHNA and CDR2 SNTAGT. CDR3 bases: TGTGCCAGCAGAGGGGACAACAGGAACACTGAAGCTTTCTTT. Translation: CASRGDNRNTEAFF.

The chain links TRBV12-5 to TRBJ2-5, with 8 bases matching TRBD2. Losses at the gene ends were 6 bases for V and 4 bases for J; bases not matched to a gene: 4. This CDR3 contains 13 residues. Germline lookup yields CDR1 LGHNT and CDR2 FRNRAP. CDR3: CASGRGGSETQYF. CDR3 DNA: TGTGCTAGTGGACGGGGGGGTTCAGAGACCCAGTACTTC.

The V call is TRBV9, the J call TRBJ2-5; the D gene is possibly TRBD1 (5 bases). V lost 0 bases and J lost 0, with 15 bases in between. This CDR3 has 17 amino acids. Germline V gene lookup returns CDR1 SGDLS and CDR2 YYNGEE. CDR3 in amino acids: CASSVGLRRQYQETQYF. The CDR3 DNA reads TGTGCCAGCAGCGTAGGTCTGAGACGACAGTACCAAGAGACCCAGTACTTC.